These 28 T cell receptor beta chains came from one sample sequenced in a study of blood T cell repertoires in COVID-19. This table comes from immunoSEQ multiplex PCR, and its TCRdb copy is limited to in-frame clones, with some not included. Of approximately 490,000 clones listed, 75% to 90% were seen once; the top ten hold around 8%. The sequenced material came from PBMCs or T cells enriched from blood (not recorded which). These receptors originate from a woman aged 55-69 years who had recovered from COVID-19.

The gene calls are TRBV19 and TRBJ2-2; tentatively, D is TRBD2 (7 bases). CDR1 and CDR2 (germline): LNHDA, SQIVND (reference sequence). V gave up 3 bases and J gave up 5 bases, with 19 bases separating them. This CDR3 has 17 amino acids. For the CDR3, the DNA is TGTGCCAGTAGTATGTCCCGGGGGGCAGGAGAGACCGGGGAGCTGTTTTTT. Protein sequence: CASSMSRGAGETGELFF.

This rearrangement joins TRBV7-8 to TRBJ2-1; 9 positions agree with TRBD2. CDR1 and CDR2 (germline): SGHVS, FQNEAQ. Trimming removed 1 base from V and 4 bases from J; junction bases left unmatched: 2. The CDR3 loop spans 15 amino acids. CDR3 amino acids: CASSLGLADYNEQFF. The DNA for the CDR3 is TGTGCCAGCAGCTTAGGACTAGCGGATTACAATGAGCAGTTCTTC.

The sample holds a few counts of this clone. The rearrangement joins TRBV11-2 to TRBJ2-7, with 9 bases that match TRBD1. Unmatched junction bases numbered 4, after V lost 2 bases and J lost 2 bases. Germline CDR1 reads SGHAT; CDR2 reads FQNNGV. CDR3 length: 15 residues. CDR3 region: CASSLLGQGTYEQYF. The CDR3 bases are TGTGCCAGCAGCTTACTGGGACAGGGTACCTACGAGCAGTACTTC.

This clone appeared once. The V call is TRBV4-1, the J call TRBJ2-7; 11 bases match TRBD2. CDR3 length: 19 residues. V lost 2 bases to trimming and J lost 4 bases; unmatched junction nucleotides: 16. Looked up from germline, CDR1 is MGHRA and CDR2 is YSYEKL. The CDR3 DNA sequence: TGCGCCAGCAGCCAACCTATAGCGGGGGGGCGAGGAAAATGGTACGAGCAGTACTTC. Its protein product is CASSQPIAGGRGKWYEQYF.

The chain uses TRBV29-1 and TRBJ1-1, with TRBD1 matching 7 bases. From germline, CDR1 is SQVTM and CDR2 ANQGSEA. The V segment lost 4 bases and the J segment 0 bases; nucleotides outside the gene matches: 5. This CDR3 spans 14 amino acids. This CDR3 reads CSVGSGQMNTEAFF. The DNA for the CDR3 is TGCAGCGTTGGATCGGGACAGATGAACACTGAAGCTTTCTTT.

This clone was picked up one time. The chain is built from TRBV7-2 and TRBJ2-3, with 8 bases matching TRBD2. The CDR3 sequence is 17 residues long. Germline CDR1 SGHTA, CDR2 FQGNSA. The V segment lost 5 bases and the J segment 5 bases; nucleotides outside the gene matches: 15. The CDR3 region is CASSGRVAGGRGDTQYF. CDR3 nucleotide sequence: TGTGCCAGCAGCGGCCGGGTGGCGGGGGGCAGAGGAGATACGCAGTATTTT.

The V call is TRBV10-3, the J call TRBJ1-1, with TRBD1 matching over 11 bases. CDR3 length equals 14 residues. V gave up 10 bases and J gave up 10 bases; unmatched junction bases: 14. Germline V gene data show CDR1 as ENHRY and CDR2 as SYGVKD. CDR3 protein: CATNTPGQGVGAFF. Here the CDR3 DNA reads TGTGCCACAAATACTCCGGGACAGGGGGTGGGAGCTTTCTTT.

This rearrangement joins TRBV7-8 to TRBJ1-3; no clear D gene. This CDR3 comprises 15 residues. Per the germline V gene, CDR1 is SGHVS and CDR2 is FQNEAQ. Trimming shortened V by 1 base and J by 0 bases, and 7 bases separated the two germline ends. In DNA form, the CDR3 reads TGTGCCAGCAGCTTAGGGAGGAGCTCTGGAAACACCATATATTTT. It is translated as CASSLGRSSGNTIYF.

The chain links TRBV30 to TRBJ1-3; TRBD1 matches at 7 bases. V shed 2 bases, J shed 5 bases, and the junction held 18 bases outside the gene matches. Germline values: CDR1 GTSNPN, CDR2 SVGIG (reference sequence). The CDR3 has 18 amino acids. The CDR3 DNA reads TGTGCCTGGAGTCCCCCCTTGGGACAGCGCTTAGCTCGAAACACCATATATTTT. Translating it yields CAWSPPLGQRLARNTIYF.

This clone was seen just once. The rearrangement uses TRBV19 and TRBJ2-1; D unclear. V lost 3 bases, J lost 8 bases, and 11 bases lay in between. This CDR3 region has 13 residues. Germline CDR1 and CDR2: LNHDA and SQIVND (reference sequence). Here the CDR3 DNA reads TGTGCCAGTAGTATCGTCCGACTTGATGAGCAGTTCTTC. It codes for CASSIVRLDEQFF.

V is TRBV7-6 and J is TRBJ1-1; D ambiguous. V lost 5 bases and J 3 bases, leaving 16 bases between the germline ends. The CDR3 runs to 15 residues. Germline V lookup: CDR1 SGHVS, CDR2 FNYEAQ. The CDR3 here is CASSPQRGSDTEAFF. In nucleotides, the CDR3 is TGTGCCAGCAGCCCCCAACGCGGTTCGGACACTGAAGCTTTCTTT.

This clone was seen only once. V and J are TRBV19 and TRBJ2-3; 10 bases align to TRBD2. V shed 0 bases, J shed 2 bases, and the junction held 11 bases outside the gene matches. This CDR3 is 19 amino acids long. Germline CDR1 and CDR2: LNHDA and SQIVND (reference sequence). The CDR3 DNA reads as TGTGCCAGTAGTATAGACTTCGGTCAAGCGGGGGGGTACACAGATACGCAGTATTTT. As protein: CASSIDFGQAGGYTDTQYF.

This clone has a count of ten or more. The chain joins TRBV2 to TRBJ2-7; 9 bases match TRBD1. The CDR3 is 15 amino acids. Per the germline V gene, CDR1 is SNHLY and CDR2 is FYNNEI. The junction had 14 bases not matched to a gene; V was cut back by 7 bases and J by 7 bases. CDR3 nucleotides: TGTGCCAGCACCTCCTTCGGGACAGGGCGCCAGGAGCAGTACTTC. Protein sequence: CASTSFGTGRQEQYF.

This clone was observed once. The chain is built from TRBV5-1 and TRBJ1-1; D is possibly TRBD1 (5 bases). The CDR3 is 14 residues long. Trimming removed 2 bases at V and 5 bases at J, with 13 bases between. Germline CDR1 SGHRS, CDR2 YFSETQ. The DNA for the CDR3 is TGCGCCAGCAGCTTCCGTCATAGGGGAACTGAAGCTTTCTTT. The encoded protein is CASSFRHRGTEAFF.

The V call is TRBV5-5, the J call TRBJ1-3, with 7 bases lining up with TRBD1. This CDR3 has 14 amino acids. CDR1 and CDR2 from the germline V gene are SGHKS and YYEKEE (reference sequence). Trimming removed 4 bases from V and 3 bases from J; junction bases left unmatched: 4. The CDR3 is CASSLTGYGNTIYF. CDR3 in DNA: TGTGCCAGCAGCCTGACAGGGTATGGAAACACCATATATTTT.

The chain is built from TRBV28 and TRBJ1-2; TRBD1 matches at 9 bases. The CDR3 contains 15 residues. V was pared by 4 bases and J by 6 bases, with 9 bases of the junction left unmatched. Looked up from germline, CDR1 is MDHEN and CDR2 is SYDVKM. The CDR3 region has the DNA TGTGCCAGCAGTTCAACCGGGACAGGGCCGAATGGCTACACCTTC. Residues: CASSSTGTGPNGYTF.

The chain uses TRBV6-5 and TRBJ1-1; a weak D match, TRBD1 (5 bases). CDR3 length: 13 amino acids. The germline V and J ends were trimmed by 7 bases and 5 bases, with 14 bases remaining between them. Germline assignment: CDR1 MNHEY and CDR2 SVGAGI. The CDR3 loop reads CASTQWGVTEAFF. DNA of the CDR3: TGTGCCAGCACCCAGTGGGGGGTAACTGAAGCTTTCTTT.

The rearrangement joins TRBV4-1 to TRBJ1-2; 9 nucleotides align to TRBD1. CDR1 MGHRA and CDR2 YSYEKL come from the germline V gene. V lost 0 bases, J lost 4 bases, and 9 bases stayed unmatched. The CDR3 has 17 amino acids. The CDR3 sequence: CASSQDIIQGASYGYTF. The CDR3, as DNA: TGCGCCAGCAGCCAAGATATTATACAGGGGGCTTCCTATGGCTACACCTTC.

The chain is built from TRBV6-1 and TRBJ1-5; TRBD1 aligns across 7 bases. Losses at the gene ends were 4 bases for V and 0 bases for J; bases not matched to a gene: 6. The germline gives CDR1 MNHNS, CDR2 SASEGT. The CDR3 has 16 amino acids. CDR3 sequence reads: CASSVTRDSSNQPQHF. Written as DNA, the CDR3 is TGTGCCAGCAGTGTAACTCGGGACAGTAGCAATCAGCCCCAGCATTTT.

The chain couples TRBV19 to TRBJ2-7, with 9 bases that match TRBD1. The CDR3 is made up of 15 amino acids. Germline lookup yields CDR1 LNHDA and CDR2 SQIVND (reference sequence). With V trimmed by 5 bases and J by 7 bases, 12 bases remained unmatched. DNA of the CDR3: TGTGCCAGTAGTGCGGGACAGGGAAATGCGTGGGAGCAGTACTTC. Protein: CASSAGQGNAWEQYF.

V usage is TRBV5-1 and J usage is TRBJ2-1, with D possibly being TRBD1 (5 bases). CDR1 SGHRS and CDR2 YFSETQ come from the germline V gene. V shed 0 bases and J shed 0 bases, with 7 bases lying between them. The CDR3 has 15 residues. The CDR3 spells CASSLVRGSYNEQFF. The DNA for the CDR3 is TGCGCCAGCAGCTTGGTAAGGGGCTCCTACAATGAGCAGTTCTTC. The whole variable domain, remainder taken from reference TRBV5-1 and TRBJ2-1, is KAGVTQTPRYLIKTRGQQVTLSCSPISGHRSVSWYQQTPGQGLQFLFEYFSETQRNKGNFPGRFSGRQFSNSRSEMNVSTLELGDSALYLCASSLVRGSYNEQFFGPGTRLTVL.

Points on this clone: Other DNA sequences in the same sample also yield this CDR3. V usage is TRBV5-4 and J usage is TRBJ2-3; tentative D call: TRBD2 (5 bases). This CDR3 has 13 residues. Trimming removed 4 bases at V and 1 base at J, with 7 bases between. Germline lookup yields CDR1 SGHNT and CDR2 YYREEE (reference sequence). CDR3 amino acids: CASSGRGTDTQYF. In DNA, the CDR3 is TGTGCCAGCAGCGGGCGGGGCACAGATACGCAGTATTTT. The full variable domain, its missing parts supplied by reference TRBV5-4 and TRBJ2-3, is ETGVTQSPTHLIKTRGQQVTLRCSSQSGHNTVSWYQQALGQGPQFIFQYYREEENGRGNFPPRFSGLQFPNYSSELNVNALELDDSALYLCASSGRGTDTQYFGPGTRLTVL.

This chain connects TRBV27 to TRBJ1-6; D is ambiguous. The CDR3 length is 14 residues. Germline CDR1 MNHEY, CDR2 SMNVEV (reference sequence). The V end was cut by 2 bases, the J end by 5 bases, with 7 bases between. The CDR3 nucleotides are TGTGCCAGCAGTTTAGGCCTTGATAATTCACCCCTCCACTTT. Its translation is CASSLGLDNSPLHF.

The rearrangement uses TRBV6-1 and TRBJ1-1; weak D call: TRBD1 (5 bases). There are 15 residues in the CDR3. The germline V gene encodes CDR1 MNHNS and CDR2 SASEGT. The ends were cut back, 1 base at V and 0 bases at J, with 9 bases in the middle. DNA of the CDR3: TGTGCCAGCAGTGAAGTTAAGGGGATGAACACTGAAGCTTTCTTT. Translation gives CASSEVKGMNTEAFF.

This chain uses TRBV3-1 (or the pseudogene TRBV3-2) with TRBJ1-4; no reliable D call. This CDR3 is built from 15 residues. V shed 1 base and J shed 1 base, with 7 bases lying between them. Germline loops: CDR1 LGHDT, CDR2 YNNKEL (reference sequence). CDR3 amino acids: CASSQVSQTNEKLFF. The CDR3 coding sequence is TGTGCCAGCAGCCAAGTTTCCCAAACTAATGAAAAACTGTTTTTT.

The genes are TRBV27 and TRBJ1-5; D unclear. The CDR3 covers 14 residues. The germline V gene has CDR1 MNHEY and CDR2 SMNVEV (reference sequence). The V end was cut by 6 bases, the J end by 4 bases, with 13 bases between. CDR3 loop: CASSSLVGNQPQHF. CDR3 sequence (DNA): TGTGCCAGCAGCTCGCTAGTGGGTAATCAGCCCCAGCATTTT.

The table lists this clone with a few counts. V and J are TRBV19 and TRBJ2-2; 11 bases are a match to TRBD2. With V trimmed by 9 bases and J by 2 bases, 5 bases remained unmatched. The germline V gene has CDR1 LNHDA and CDR2 SQIVND (reference sequence). This CDR3 comprises 15 residues. The CDR3 DNA follows: TGTGCCAGCGGGACTAGCGGAACTAACACCGGGGAGCTGTTTTTT. Amino acid sequence: CASGTSGTNTGELFF.

The chain joins TRBV2 to TRBJ2-7; 9 nucleotides line up with TRBD1. The CDR3 spans 15 residues. Germline CDR1 reads SNHLY; CDR2 reads FYNNEI. The junction had 8 bases not matched to a gene; V was cut back by 4 bases and J by 4 bases. CDR3 in DNA: TGTGCCAGCAGTGCCCCGGGACAGGGTCTGTACGAGCAGTACTTC. Amino acids: CASSAPGQGLYEQYF. The full variable domain, completed using reference TRBV2 and TRBJ2-7, is EPEVTQTPSHQVTQMGQEVILRCVPISNHLYFYWYRQILGQKVEFLVSFYNNEISEKSEIFDDQFSVERPDGSNFTLKIRSTKLEDSAMYFCASSAPGQGLYEQYFGPGTRLTVT.